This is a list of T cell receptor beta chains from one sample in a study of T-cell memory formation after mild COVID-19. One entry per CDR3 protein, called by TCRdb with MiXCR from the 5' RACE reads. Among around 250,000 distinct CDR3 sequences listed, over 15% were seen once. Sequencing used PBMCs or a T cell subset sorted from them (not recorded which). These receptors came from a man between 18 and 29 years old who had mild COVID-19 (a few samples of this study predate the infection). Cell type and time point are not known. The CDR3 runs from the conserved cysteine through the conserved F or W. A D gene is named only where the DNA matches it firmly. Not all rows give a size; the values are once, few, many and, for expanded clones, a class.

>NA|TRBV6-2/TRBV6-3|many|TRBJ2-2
CASRDPYTGELFF
TGTGCCAGCAGGGACCCTTACACCGGGGAGCTGTTTTTT
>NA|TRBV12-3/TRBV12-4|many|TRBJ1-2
CASSWGDNHGYTF
TGTGCCAGCAGTTGGGGGGACAACCATGGCTACACCTTC
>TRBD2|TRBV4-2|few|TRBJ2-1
CASTRLAGETGDYNEQFF
TGTGCCAGCACCCGACTAGCGGGGGAAACTGGGGACTACAATGAGCAGTTCTTC
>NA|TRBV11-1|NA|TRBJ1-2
CASSLTIQTTHGYTF
TGTGCCAGCAGCTTAACAATCCAGACCACTCATGGCTACACCTTC
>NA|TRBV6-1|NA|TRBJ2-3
CASSARAPRGIDTQYF
TGTGCCAGCAGTGCCCGGGCCCCCAGAGGGATAGATACGCAGTATTTT
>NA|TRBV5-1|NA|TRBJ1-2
CASSWREASYGYTF
TGCGCCAGCAGCTGGAGAGAAGCGAGCTATGGCTACACCTTC
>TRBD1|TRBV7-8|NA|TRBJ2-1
CASSLAYRGAGNEQFF
TGTGCCAGCAGCTTAGCGTACAGGGGGGCGGGCAATGAGCAGTTCTTC
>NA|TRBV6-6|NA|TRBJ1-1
CASTPGFYEAFF
TGTGCCAGCACCCCAGGGTTTTATGAAGCTTTCTTT
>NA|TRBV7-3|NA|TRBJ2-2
CASSSWQVHTGELFF
TGTGCCAGCAGCTCCTGGCAGGTTCACACCGGGGAGCTGTTTTTT
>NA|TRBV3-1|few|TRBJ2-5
CASSRIQETQYF
TGTGCCAGCAGCCGAATCCAAGAGACCCAGTACTTC
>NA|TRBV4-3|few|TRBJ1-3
CASSQDFSNTIYF
TGCGCCAGCAGCCAAGATTTTTCGAACACCATATATTTT
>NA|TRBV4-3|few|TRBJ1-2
CASSQEFLGFYGYTF
TGCGCCAGCAGCCAAGAATTTCTGGGTTTCTATGGCTACACCTTC
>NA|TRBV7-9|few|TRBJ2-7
CASTGPPGDEQYF
TGTGCCAGCACCGGCCCCCCGGGGGACGAGCAGTACTTC
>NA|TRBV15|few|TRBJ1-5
CATSAGGQPQHF
TGTGCCACCAGCGCCGGGGGGCAGCCCCAGCATTTT
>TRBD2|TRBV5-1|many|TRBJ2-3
CASSLAVTGGLTDTQYF
TGCGCCAGCAGCTTGGCTGTTACGGGGGGACTCACAGATACGCAGTATTTT
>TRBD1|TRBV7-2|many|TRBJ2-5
CASSLGQGQETQYF
TGTGCCAGCAGCCTAGGACAGGGGCAAGAGACCCAGTACTTC
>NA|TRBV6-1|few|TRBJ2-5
CASSEALGGWETQYF
TGTGCCAGCAGTGAAGCACTCGGAGGTTGGGAGACCCAGTACTTC
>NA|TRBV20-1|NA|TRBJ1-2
CSASLFGRDYGYTF
TGCAGTGCTAGTCTTTTCGGGCGTGACTATGGCTACACCTTC